A selection of T cell receptor beta chains follows, all from one sample in a study of CD8 T cells in Susac syndrome. TCRdb analysed the immunoSEQ multiplex PCR reads with MiXCR anew, one entry per CDR3 protein. The table lists 150,000 to 200,000 distinct CDR3 sequences, 90% to 95% of them singletons, with 0.08% in the top ten. The sequenced sample consisted of CD4+ T cells from PBMCs. These receptors originate from a human donor in good health. Both conserved end residues are trimmed from each CDR3.

J | V | length | CDR3
TRBJ1-2 | TRBV29-1 | 12 | SAGEGQGGSGYT
TRBJ1-1 | TRBV6-2/TRBV6-3 | 10 | ASSLAREGAF
TRBJ2-7 | TRBV6-5 | 10 | ASGVDSYEQY
TRBJ2-1 | TRBV28 | 12 | ASSLLSSYNEQF
TRBJ1-1 | TRBV4-3 | 14 | ASSQERGTMNTEAF
TRBJ1-3 | TRBV7-9 | 12 | ASSLVPVANTIY
TRBJ1-2 | TRBV2 | 12 | ASSPDNTNYGYT
TRBJ1-4 | TRBV20-1 | 13 | SARVVDRRGEKLF
TRBJ1-4 | TRBV7-2 | 11 | ASSRQHNEKLF
TRBJ2-7 | TRBV20-1 | 12 | SAPRGQGEYEQY
TRBJ2-3 | TRBV27 | 13 | ASSSGLAGVDTQY
TRBJ2-7 | TRBV25-1 | 11 | ASGISGTHEQY
TRBJ2-6 | TRBV3-1 | 14 | ASSQSLGPGANVLT
TRBJ1-1 | TRBV5-1 | 13 | ASSLVPTVNTEAF
TRBJ1-2 | TRBV18 | 11 | ASSSDQGGGYT
TRBJ2-4 | TRBV6-6 | 13 | ASSGLGREGNIQY
TRBJ2-1 | TRBV29-1 | 9 | SVQQYNEQF
TRBJ2-3 | TRBV6-5 | 13 | ASSYRPKLTDTQY
TRBJ1-5 | TRBV6-2/TRBV6-3 | 14 | ASSKLQGMGDQPQH
TRBJ2-5 | TRBV5-4 | 10 | ASSLKGETQY
TRBJ1-1 | TRBV18 | 11 | ASMPQGGTEAF
TRBJ2-2 | TRBV30 | 11 | AWDARSSGELF
TRBJ2-4 | TRBV3-1 | 13 | ASSQEGVPKNIQY
TRBJ1-1 | TRBV24-1 | 14 | ATYDVRQGCRTEAF
TRBJ1-3 | TRBV7-2 | 14 | ASSLRREVAGNTIY
TRBJ2-7 | TRBV5-6 | 13 | ASSLLGEPGYEQY